The present T cell receptor (beta chain) was sequenced within a study of blood T cell repertoires in COVID-19. The CDR3 loop spans 13 amino acids. With 4 bases removed from V and 9 bases from J, the gap between germline ends came to 13 bases. Looked up from germline, CDR1 is MGHRA and CDR2 is YSYEKL. Only in-frame clones appear in the TCRdb table, and some are missing; sequencing was by immunoSEQ multiplex PCR. The sample has 26,000 or so clones; roughly 90% are singletons. This clonotype was obtained from a human donor in a cohort sampled during active COVID-19. Sequencing used peripheral blood. The gene calls are TRBV4-1 and TRBJ2-1, with D perhaps matching TRBD1 (6 bases). CDR3 loop: CASSLEGGTEQFF. For the CDR3, the DNA is TGCGCCAGCAGCCTGGAAGGGGGTACTGAGCAGTTCTTC.